This TCR beta chain was sequenced for a study of breast tumors, draining lymph nodes, adjacent tissues. Study findings and constraints: Tumors had less TCR diversity than lymph nodes, more than nontumor tissue.

This CDR3 comprises 15 residues. The germline V gene encodes CDR1 DFQATT and CDR2 SNEGSKA (reference sequence). Trimming took 5 bases from V and 4 from J, leaving 19 bases between them. TCRdb reanalysed the multiplex PCR reads using MiXCR and keeps one entry per CDR3 protein. Of about 130,000 distinct CDR3 sequences in the sample, around 24% were seen once. Samples came from axillary lymph nodes draining the breast cancer. Concerning this clonotype itself: Its cognate antigen is unknown. A read error is possible here, since a much larger clone lies one base away.

The clonotype comes from a female donor with breast cancer. Some clones in this sample may be carry-over from other donors' samples. The chain combines TRBV20-1 with TRBJ2-3, with D tentatively TRBD2 (5 bases). Sample: axillary lymph node tissue. CDR3 DNA: TGCAGTGCTTCGCTTTCGGGGTTTCATGCAGATACGCAGTATTTT. Protein sequence: CSASLSGFHADTQYF.